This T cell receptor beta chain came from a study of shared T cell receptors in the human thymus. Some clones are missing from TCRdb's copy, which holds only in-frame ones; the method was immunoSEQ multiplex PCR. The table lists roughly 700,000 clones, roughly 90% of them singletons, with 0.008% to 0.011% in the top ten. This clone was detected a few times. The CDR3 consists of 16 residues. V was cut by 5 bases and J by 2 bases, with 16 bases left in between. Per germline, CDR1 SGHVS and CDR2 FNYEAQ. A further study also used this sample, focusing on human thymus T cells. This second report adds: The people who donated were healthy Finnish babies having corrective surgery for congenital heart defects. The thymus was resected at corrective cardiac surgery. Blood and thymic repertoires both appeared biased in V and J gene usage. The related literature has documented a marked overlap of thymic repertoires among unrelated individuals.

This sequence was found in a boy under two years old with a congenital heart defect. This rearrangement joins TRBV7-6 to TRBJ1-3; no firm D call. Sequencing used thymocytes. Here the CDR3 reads CASSPGLSRAGNTIYF. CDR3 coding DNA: TGTGCCAGCAGCCCCGGACTGTCGAGGGCTGGAAACACCATATATTTT.